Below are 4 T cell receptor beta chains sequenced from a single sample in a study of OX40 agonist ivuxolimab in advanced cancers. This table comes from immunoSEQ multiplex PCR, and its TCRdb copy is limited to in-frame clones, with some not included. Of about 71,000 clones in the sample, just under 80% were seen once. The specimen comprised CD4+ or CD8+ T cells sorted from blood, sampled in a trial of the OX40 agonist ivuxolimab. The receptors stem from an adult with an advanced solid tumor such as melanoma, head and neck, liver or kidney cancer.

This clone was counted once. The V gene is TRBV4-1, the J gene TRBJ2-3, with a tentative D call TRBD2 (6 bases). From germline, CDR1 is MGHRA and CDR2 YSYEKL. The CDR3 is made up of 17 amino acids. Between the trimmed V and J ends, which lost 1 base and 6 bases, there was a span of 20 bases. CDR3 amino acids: CASSQGEPGLRRDTQYF. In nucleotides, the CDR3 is TGCGCCAGCAGCCAAGGGGAACCGGGACTCCGGCGGGATACGCAGTATTTT.

The CDR3: CASTPRGSGGDNEQFF. CDR3 DNA: TGTGCCAGCACCCCCCGGGGTAGCGGGGGGGACAATGAGCAGTTCTTC. The rearrangement joins TRBV5-4 to TRBJ2-1; the match to TRBD2 covers 11 bases. The V gene end was trimmed by 6 bases and the J gene end by 5 bases; junction bases not matched to a gene: 10. Germline V gene data show CDR1 as SGHNT and CDR2 as YYREEE (reference sequence). The CDR3 has 16 amino acids.

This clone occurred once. In DNA form, the CDR3 reads TGTGCCAGCAGTGCCCAGAGGGGGCAAGAGACCCAGTACTTC. The encoded protein is CASSAQRGQETQYF. This sequence joins TRBV2 and TRBJ2-5, with D maybe TRBD1 (6 bases). The CDR3 spans 14 residues. The germline V gene encodes CDR1 SNHLY and CDR2 FYNNEI. Trimming pared 4 bases from V and 2 bases from J, leaving 11 bases between.

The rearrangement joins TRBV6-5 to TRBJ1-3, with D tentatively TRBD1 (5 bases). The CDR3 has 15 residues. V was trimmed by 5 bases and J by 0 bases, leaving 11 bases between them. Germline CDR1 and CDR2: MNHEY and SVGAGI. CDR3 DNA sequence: TGTGCCAGCAGTCGGGACGTTCGCTCTGGAAACACCATATATTTT. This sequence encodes CASSRDVRSGNTIYF.